This T cell receptor (beta chain) was identified during a study of blood T cells in healthy people across ages. A second PCR, run for roughly 7 to 12 cycles, used a sample-barcoded 5' primer plus a J-beta primer mix. Each TCR beta cDNA got a 12-nucleotide random molecular identifier. One entry per CDR3 protein, called by TCRdb with MiXCR from the 5' RACE reads. The sample records around 500,000 distinct CDR3 sequences, about 25% being singletons. The table lists this clonotype with a count of one. This may stem from a read error, because a much larger clone lies one nucleotide away. The conserved final phenylalanine or tryptophan is absent from the CDR3, which likely points to a read error. Germline-derived CDR1 and CDR2 are SEHNR and FQNEAQ (reference sequence). The CDR3 is 13 residues long. Trimming shortened V by 3 bases and J by 2 bases, and 7 bases separated the two germline ends. The same sample was also used in a study of T cells of mothers and their children.

Sequencing was carried out using blood. This TCR derives from a boy younger than 10 in good health. V usage is TRBV7-9 and J usage is TRBJ2-5; possible D gene TRBD1, 5 bases. CDR3 residues: CASSFQGQETQYY. CDR3 coding DNA: TGTGCCAGCAGCTTTCAGGGTCAAGAGACCCAGTACTAC.